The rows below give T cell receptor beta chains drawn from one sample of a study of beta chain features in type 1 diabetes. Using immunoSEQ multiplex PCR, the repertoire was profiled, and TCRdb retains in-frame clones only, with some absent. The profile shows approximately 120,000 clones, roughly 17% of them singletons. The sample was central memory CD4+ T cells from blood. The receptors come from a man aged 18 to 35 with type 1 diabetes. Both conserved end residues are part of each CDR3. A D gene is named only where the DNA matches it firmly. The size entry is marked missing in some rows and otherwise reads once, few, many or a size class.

CDR3nt: TGTGCCAGCAGTGAGGGGCCCTACGAAGCTTTCTTT
CDR3aa: CASSEGPYEAFF
abundance: -
j_gene: TRBJ1-1
v_gene: TRBV2
d_gene: -

CDR3nt: TGTGCCAGCAGCCAAGGAATCCGGGACCTCATACCAGAGACCCAGTACTTC
CDR3aa: CASSQGIRDLIPETQYF
abundance: -
j_gene: TRBJ2-5
v_gene: TRBV4-2
d_gene: -

CDR3nt: TGTGCCAGCAGTCCAACCGGGCTCCCGAGGGGTGAAGCTTTCTTT
CDR3aa: CASSPTGLPRGEAFF
abundance: -
j_gene: TRBJ1-1
v_gene: TRBV6-1
d_gene: -

CDR3nt: TGTGCCAGCAGTCAAATAGCGGGGGAGCAGTTCTTC
CDR3aa: CASSQIAGEQFF
abundance: few
j_gene: TRBJ2-1
v_gene: TRBV2
d_gene: TRBD2

CDR3nt: TGTGCCAGCAGCGCCCGGACAGATAATTTCTATGGCTACACCTTC
CDR3aa: CASSARTDNFYGYTF
abundance: few
j_gene: TRBJ1-2
v_gene: TRBV7-6
d_gene: -

CDR3nt: TGTGCCAGCTCACCTGCACAGGGTACCTACGAGCAGTACTTC
CDR3aa: CASSPAQGTYEQYF
abundance: few
j_gene: TRBJ2-7
v_gene: TRBV18
d_gene: -

CDR3nt: TGTGCCAGCAGCTTTGATAGCGCTAGCACAGATACGCAGTATTTT
CDR3aa: CASSFDSASTDTQYF
abundance: medium-sized
j_gene: TRBJ2-3
v_gene: TRBV7-2
d_gene: -

CDR3nt: TGTGCCAGCAGGGGCCTGGGGGGCCACACAGATACGCAGTATTTT
CDR3aa: CASRGLGGHTDTQYF
abundance: -
j_gene: TRBJ2-3
v_gene: TRBV25-1
d_gene: -

CDR3nt: TGTGCCAGTAGTATTGCGATTAATGAGCAGTTCTTC
CDR3aa: CASSIAINEQFF
abundance: -
j_gene: TRBJ2-1
v_gene: TRBV19
d_gene: -

CDR3nt: TGTGCCAGCAGCAAGACTGACATAGCCGGGGAGCTGTTTTTT
CDR3aa: CASSKTDIAGELFF
abundance: few
j_gene: TRBJ2-2
v_gene: TRBV21-1
d_gene: -

CDR3nt: TGTGCCAGCAGCCCCGGGACAGGGGATAGGGGCTACACCTTC
CDR3aa: CASSPGTGDRGYTF
abundance: -
j_gene: TRBJ1-2
v_gene: TRBV7-2
d_gene: TRBD1

CDR3nt: TGTGCCAGCAGCTTACAGAAAGAGACCCAGTACTTC
CDR3aa: CASSLQKETQYF
abundance: -
j_gene: TRBJ2-5
v_gene: TRBV11-2
d_gene: -

CDR3nt: TGTGCCAGCAGAAGTACGTCCGGGGTGATCAACGAGCAGTACTTC
CDR3aa: CASRSTSGVINEQYF
abundance: few
j_gene: TRBJ2-7
v_gene: TRBV11-2
d_gene: -

CDR3nt: TGCAGCGTTGATGGTGGCCCTAACACAGATACGCAGTATTTT
CDR3aa: CSVDGGPNTDTQYF
abundance: few
j_gene: TRBJ2-3
v_gene: TRBV29-1
d_gene: -

CDR3nt: TGCGCCAGCAGCTTGGCCCCAGGGGATGAGCAGTTCTTC
CDR3aa: CASSLAPGDEQFF
abundance: few
j_gene: TRBJ2-1
v_gene: TRBV5-1
d_gene: -

CDR3nt: TGTGCCAGCAGCTTAGATCAAGGAGGCTCGAGCTCCTACAATGAGCAGTTCTTC
CDR3aa: CASSLDQGGSSSYNEQFF
abundance: -
j_gene: TRBJ2-1
v_gene: TRBV11-3
d_gene: -

CDR3nt: TGTGCCAGCAGCTTAGAACCTCGGAACACTGAAGCTTTCTTT
CDR3aa: CASSLEPRNTEAFF
abundance: few
j_gene: TRBJ1-1
v_gene: TRBV7-3
d_gene: -

CDR3nt: TGTGCCAGCAGCTTAGATAGCGGGATGGGAGAGCAGTTCTTC
CDR3aa: CASSLDSGMGEQFF
abundance: -
j_gene: TRBJ2-1
v_gene: TRBV7-9
d_gene: TRBD2

CDR3nt: TGCAGCGTTGTAGCGTGGGATGAGCAGTTCTTC
CDR3aa: CSVVAWDEQFF
abundance: -
j_gene: TRBJ2-1
v_gene: TRBV29-1
d_gene: -

CDR3nt: TGTGCCAGCAGTTTATATGGCACCGGGGAGCTGTTTTTT
CDR3aa: CASSLYGTGELFF
abundance: -
j_gene: TRBJ2-2
v_gene: TRBV27
d_gene: -

CDR3nt: TGCAGCGTTGCCTTGCAGGCGGGAGAGACCCAGTACTTC
CDR3aa: CSVALQAGETQYF
abundance: -
j_gene: TRBJ2-5
v_gene: TRBV29-1
d_gene: -

CDR3nt: TGTGCCTGGAGGGGACAGGCGGGGTACAATGAGCAGTTCTTC
CDR3aa: CAWRGQAGYNEQFF
abundance: few
j_gene: TRBJ2-1
v_gene: TRBV30
d_gene: TRBD1

CDR3nt: TGTGCCACCAGCAGAGACGACAGGGGAAAGGGTAGAAGCAATCAGCCCCAGCATTTT
CDR3aa: CATSRDDRGKGRSNQPQHF
abundance: few
j_gene: TRBJ1-5
v_gene: TRBV15
d_gene: TRBD1